Listed here is a single T cell receptor (beta chain). Its target is unknown. The sample has other DNA sequences that encode this CDR3 too. These data originate in a study of shared clonotypes between healthy human individuals. Study-level information: For every donor, three CD4 naive, three CD4 memory, two CD8 naive and one CD8 memory plates were used.

Study observations and caveats: Apart from blood, nothing was sampled; tissue repertoires likely differ. When compared with the clonotypes that were shared by all four sorted-subset donors, the non-shared clonotypes turned out to have lower generation probabilities.

Repertoires were generated with immunoSEQ multiplex PCR, while TCRdb's copy carries only in-frame clones and drops some. This table has roughly 2,300,000 clones, around 92% appearing once. This receptor was identified in a man younger than 35 in good health. Some clones in this sample may be carry-over from other donors' samples. The specimen was naive CD4+ T cells from PBMCs. Specified subset: CD45RA+ positively selected.

DNA for the CDR3: TGCGCCAGCAGCCTGGGGGGGCAGGGCTCCTACGAGCAGTACTTC. The encoded protein is CASSLGGQGSYEQYF. The chain is built from TRBV5-1 and TRBJ2-7, with D tentatively TRBD2 (7 bases). CDR1 and CDR2 (germline): SGHRS, YFSETQ. The V end was cut by 4 bases, the J end by 0 bases, with 14 bases between. The CDR3 has 15 amino acids.